The T cell receptor (beta chain) under discussion was sequenced for a study of patients and donors after allogeneic stem cell transplantation. TCRdb used MiXCR to reprocess the RT-PCR reads, holding one entry per CDR3 protein. The sample contains approximately 90,000 distinct CDR3 sequences, around 5% of which appear only once. There are many counts of this clonotype. V was clipped by 0 bases and J by 9 bases, with 13 bases between them. CDR1 is SGHRS, CDR2 YFSETQ, per germline. This CDR3 is built from 14 residues. This clonotype was obtained from a human donor who was either an allogeneic HSCT recipient or a stem cell or donor lymphocyte infusion donor (not recorded which). It is not recorded whose cells these are; they may come from a transplant donor. The specimen sequenced was blood, either unsorted or a sorted T cell fraction (not recorded which). V is TRBV5-1 and J is TRBJ2-4, with unresolved D. DNA of the CDR3: TGCGCCAGCAGCTTGGAGGTCGGCAGTTTCATTCAGTACTTC. It specifies CASSLEVGSFIQYF. Complete variable domain (other parts from reference TRBV5-1 and TRBJ2-4): KAGVTQTPRYLIKTRGQQVTLSCSPISGHRSVSWYQQTPGQGLQFLFEYFSETQRNKGNFPGRFSGRQFSNSRSEMNVSTLELGDSALYLCASSLEVGSFIQYFGAGTRLSVL.